This entry describes one TCR beta chain. The data were taken from a study of shared clonotypes between healthy human individuals. Assay: immunoSEQ multiplex PCR; the TCRdb copy retains only in-frame clones and omits some. This repertoire shows about 680,000 clones, less than 80% found once; its top ten account for 1.8%. Healthy and HIV-negative, the adult donors had no recent acute infections or vaccinations. V was shortened by 6 bases and J by 4 bases, with 21 bases between the two germline ends. This CDR3 is built from 17 residues. Germline loops: CDR1 SGHAT, CDR2 FQNNGV. Sequencing was carried out using memory CD4+ T cells sorted from blood. Subset denoted: CD45RA-negative fraction. The J gene is TRBJ2-2, the V gene TRBV11-2; D is ambiguous. This clonotype originated in a woman aged 25 to 39 in good health. The CDR3 is CASSPAVRRLRTGELFF. CDR3 DNA: TGTGCCAGCAGTCCTGCTGTGCGGCGATTACGCACCGGGGAGCTGTTTTTT.